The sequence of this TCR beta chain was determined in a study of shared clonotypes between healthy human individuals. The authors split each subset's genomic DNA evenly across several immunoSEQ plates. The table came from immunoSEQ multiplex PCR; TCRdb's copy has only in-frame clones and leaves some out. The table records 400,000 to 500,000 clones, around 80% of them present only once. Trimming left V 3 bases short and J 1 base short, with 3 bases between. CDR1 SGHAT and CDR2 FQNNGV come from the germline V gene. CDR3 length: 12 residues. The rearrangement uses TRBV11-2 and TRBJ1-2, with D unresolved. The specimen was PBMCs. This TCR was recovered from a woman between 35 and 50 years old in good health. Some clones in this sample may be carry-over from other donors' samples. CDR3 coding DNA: TGTGCCAGCAGCTTTGGTAACTATGGCTACACCTTC. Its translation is CASSFGNYGYTF.